This T cell receptor beta chain derives from a study of cytomegalovirus exposure and HLA in healthy donors. The wider study: The 110 or so validation repertoires, a later analysis reported, used the same platform as the approximately 700 first-cohort repertoires.

Between the trimmed V and J ends, which lost 1 base and 7 bases, there was a span of 8 bases. CDR3 length equals 12 residues. Germline V CDR1 and CDR2: MDHEN, SYDVKM. The study's findings and limits: In vitro, a few CMV-associated chains proved specific for CMV antigens. Some TCR beta chains (164 of them) were listed as cytomegalovirus-associated.

The donors were in the roughly 110-subject validation cohort; that cohort was separate from the roughly 730-subject first cohort. To note about this clone: Its antigen is as yet unknown.

Only in-frame clones appear in the TCRdb table, and some are missing; sequencing was by immunoSEQ multiplex PCR. The data show roughly 110,000 clones, about 88% seen once. The sample comprised PBMCs. The chain recombines TRBV28 with TRBJ2-7; TRBD2 is a possible D gene (6 bases). This TCR was sampled from a woman aged 18-30 years in good health and CMV-seropositive. The CDR3 sequence: CASSLSAGEQYF. For the CDR3, the DNA is TGTGCCAGCAGTTTATCGGCGGGGGAGCAGTACTTC.